This TCR beta chain is from a study of blood T cell repertoires in COVID-19. Overall study: Samples taken during acute and convalescent COVID-19 were collected in the United States, Italy and Spain. Sources were T cells, B-cell-depleted T cells, or PBMCs; the material itself was cDNA or gDNA.

The CDR3 has 14 residues. The V gene's germline CDR1 is MNHEY and CDR2 SMNVEV (reference sequence). The J segment lost 9 bases and the V segment lost 7 bases, leaving 11 bases of the junction unmatched. Measured with immunoSEQ multiplex PCR; TCRdb has only the in-frame clones, and not every one. The table includes roughly 58,000 clones, 80% to 90% detected once. The clonotype was recovered from a man aged 60-69 years with COVID-19, enrolled during active disease. This chain joins TRBV27 and TRBJ2-1; TRBD1 matches at 8 bases. Sequencing input: peripheral blood. This chain's CDR3 is CASTQDRVSGEQFF. Here the CDR3 DNA reads TGTGCCAGCACACAGGACAGGGTATCGGGTGAGCAGTTCTTC.